This T cell receptor (beta chain) was found in a study of cytomegalovirus exposure and HLA in healthy donors. As for the study in general: Across almost 400 genotyped donors, about 80% landed in the Caucasian-associated ancestry cluster.

With respect to this clone: What it binds is not known.

The germline V gene encodes CDR1 KGHSH and CDR2 LQKENI. The CDR3 contains 14 residues. Trimming removed 8 bases at V and 1 base at J, with 11 bases between. Study-wide results and limits: Reported findings show TCR beta sequences accurately forecast HLA-A and HLA-B alleles in most subjects. The records held CMV serostatus as the only immune exposure information. A highly shared variant cluster was judged a likely technical artifact.

The PCR used 60 Vbeta and 13 Jbeta primers. TCRdb's table, derived via immunoSEQ multiplex PCR, lists solely in-frame clones and lacks some. Altogether roughly 100,000 clones are present, 70% to 80% being singletons, with the ten largest covering approximately 2.8%. The V call is TRBV18, the J call TRBJ2-2; TRBD1 might be the D (6 bases). The clonotype originates from a woman aged 40 to 50 in good health and CMV-seronegative. Sequenced: PBMCs. Here the CDR3 reads CASTNRENTGELFF. The CDR3 DNA is TGTGCCAGCACCAACAGGGAGAACACCGGGGAGCTGTTTTTT. The full variable domain, rest sourced from reference TRBV18 and TRBJ2-2, is NAGVMQNPRHLVRRRGQEARLRCSPMKGHSHVYWYRQLPEEGLKFMVYLQKENIIDESGMPKERFSAEFPKEGPSILRIQQVVRGDSAAYFCASTNRENTGELFFGEGSRLTVL.